This T cell receptor beta chain stems from a study of cytomegalovirus exposure and HLA in healthy donors (dated by TCRdb to about 2017). Study-level background: A later analysis indicated that the roughly 130 validation repertoires were generated on the platform also employed for the 700 or so repertoires of the first cohort. The study aimed to test whether signatures of past pathogen exposure could be identified by cataloging public T cell receptors. Besides the first cohort of around 700 subjects, a separate validation cohort made up of 120 different subjects was used. High-throughput TCR immunosequencing, statistical association of individual TCRs with disease status, and machine learning were combined to predict cytomegalovirus infection status.

The donors were included in the validation cohort of approximately 120 subjects, a group kept apart from the roughly 610-subject first cohort. There are 12 amino acids in the CDR3, from cysteine to phenylalanine inclusive. Just the 36-base CDR3 DNA is kept, in frame starting at base 1. From the germline V gene, CDR1 is SGHTA and CDR2 is FQGNSA. V sheds 3 bases and J sheds 8 bases, leaving 8 bases between their ends. Library preparation employed the immunoSEQ multiplex PCR assay. From the authors' description of their analysis: A statistical classification framework was built for diagnosing cytomegalovirus status from the catalog of TCR beta chain sequences. What TCRdb holds here is the immuneACCESS table cut down to in-frame rearrangements. Part of the clones is not present; checked against another copy, under half of the missing clones reflect an unresolved V gene, and the others are unexplained. The V and J calls and the clone size are those of that table, but D and trimming were determined from the DNA. This sample lists about 63,000 clones; approximately 95% were detected once. 6% to 8.5% of the sample goes to the ten largest clones.

On this clone: Its recognized antigen is unknown. No much larger clonotype is one base removed from it; base qualities were not supplied.

Points the paper makes about the study in general: A later analysis found that TCRs clustered in the first cohort also tended to co-occur in the roughly 120 validation repertoires, with approximately 94% of cluster scores above 0. A few of the identified cytomegalovirus-associated TCR beta chains were confirmed in vitro to be specific for cytomegalovirus antigens. Cytomegalovirus status was reported to be diagnosed by the classifier with high specificity and sensitivity in both the original and validation cohorts. The validation cohort had no HLA typing available for a later analysis, so co-occurrence within that cohort was assessed over all 120 or so repertoires. The study gave a list of around 170 TCR beta chains associated with cytomegalovirus. According to the authors, the approach could potentially be generalized to other disease states and immunological phenotypes. Most TCR sequences were seen in very few donors, while some public TCRs were found in many individuals.

The receptor's source is a woman aged 18-29 years in good health and CMV-seropositive. Sequencing used PBMCs. Recombination linked TRBV7-2 to TRBJ2-1; TRBD2 is a weak D gene call, 5 bases matching. The DNA is as follows: TGTGCCAGCAGCTTTACGCGGGATGAGCAGTTCTTC. Its product reads: CASSFTRDEQFF.